This TCR beta chain was sequenced for a study of cytomegalovirus exposure and HLA in healthy donors. Study outcomes and limitations: Several of the most significant clusters appeared, in a later analysis, to be linked to common viral pathogens. TRBV6-2, TRBV6-3 and other indistinguishable V segments were excluded. There were under 200 TCR beta chains listed as cytomegalovirus-associated.

PCR amplification relied on 60 Vbeta primers (plus 13 Jbeta primers). TCRdb's table, derived via immunoSEQ multiplex PCR, lists solely in-frame clones and lacks some. The sample includes around 210,000 clones, approximately 85% of them seen just once. This clone has a single count. The antigen is not known. Trimming took 4 bases from V and 0 from J; bases not matched to a gene: 11. Germline CDR1 reads SNHLY; CDR2 reads FYNNEI. This CDR3 contains 18 residues. This clonotype was obtained from a girl under 10 years old in good health and CMV-seronegative. The V gene is TRBV2, the J gene TRBJ2-3; TRBD2 matches at 9 bases. Specimen: PBMCs. In nucleotides, the CDR3 is TGTGCCAGCAGTGCCGTTAGCGGGGGACCCTCTAGCACAGATACGCAGTATTTT. It translates to CASSAVSGGPSSTDTQYF.